The 24 T cell receptor beta chains below were found in one sample sequenced in a study of T cell responses to AZD1222 COVID-19 vaccine. Libraries were prepared by immunoSEQ multiplex PCR; TCRdb keeps only in-frame clonotypes and omits some of them. Among nearly 110,000 clones listed, roughly 90% were seen once. The specimen comprised peripheral blood, sampled 28 days after the second AZD1222 dose. These TCRs come from an adult who received the AZD1222 COVID-19 vaccine.

V is TRBV19 and J is TRBJ1-2; no reliable D call. This CDR3 is 14 amino acids long. The V gene's germline CDR1 is LNHDA and CDR2 SQIVND (reference sequence). The V gene lost 6 bases and the J gene lost 2 bases, with 13 bases spanning the gap. CDR3 bases: TGTGCCAGTAGCAAAGAATCAAGAAACTATGGCTACACCTTC. It encodes CASSKESRNYGYTF.

This sequence joins TRBV4-2 and TRBJ1-2; perhaps TRBD1 as D (6 bases). Germline V CDR1 and CDR2: LGHNA, YNFKEQ. V was clipped by 0 bases and J by 7 bases, with 18 bases between them. The CDR3 extends over 16 amino acids. The CDR3 region is CASSQDRPGGGGGYTF. Written as DNA, the CDR3 is TGTGCCAGCAGCCAAGATCGGCCCGGGGGCGGAGGTGGCTACACCTTC.

This chain uses TRBV6-1 with TRBJ1-2, with no clear D. This CDR3 comprises 15 residues. Looked up from germline, CDR1 is MNHNS and CDR2 is SASEGT. V lost 2 bases and J lost 7, with 17 bases in between. The CDR3 loop is CASSEIADPLSGYTF. The DNA of the CDR3 is TGTGCCAGCAGTGAAATTGCAGACCCCCTTTCTGGCTACACCTTC.

V is TRBV4-3 and J is TRBJ2-1, with 11 bases lining up with TRBD2. With 3 bases clipped from V and 9 bases from J, the junction kept 16 bases outside the gene matches. Germline CDR1 reads LGHNA; CDR2 reads YSLEER. CDR3 length: 18 amino acids. CDR3 sequence (DNA): TGCGCCAGCAGCCAGCTAACTAGCGGGAGCCCTTATTCTATTGAGCAGTTCTTC. Protein: CASSQLTSGSPYSIEQFF.

This rearrangement joins TRBV4-1 to TRBJ2-7; possible D gene TRBD1, 6 bases. Germline V gene data show CDR1 as MGHRA and CDR2 as YSYEKL. Deletions cut 4 bases from V and 0 bases from J, with 10 bases between. The CDR3 loop spans 14 amino acids. This CDR3 reads CASSPQGSSYEQYF. CDR3 DNA sequence: TGCGCCAGCAGCCCCCAGGGGAGCTCCTACGAGCAGTACTTC.

The V call is TRBV18, the J call TRBJ1-2, with TRBD1 matching over 7 bases. Per germline, CDR1 KGHSH and CDR2 LQKENI. The junction had 8 bases not matched to a gene; V was cut back by 3 bases and J by 1 base. The CDR3 is 16 amino acids. CDR3 DNA sequence: TGTGCCAGCTCACCGCCCAACAGGGGCCTTAACTATGGCTACACCTTC. Its translation is CASSPPNRGLNYGYTF.

This chain links TRBV28 with TRBJ1-2; 8 nucleotides match TRBD1. V gave up 4 bases and J gave up 5 bases; unmatched junction bases: 12. This CDR3 contains 16 residues. Germline V gives CDR1 MDHEN, CDR2 SYDVKM. The CDR3 region has the DNA TGTGCCAGCAGTTCCCCCCGACAGGGGATGGGGTATGGCTACACCTTC. Encoded protein: CASSSPRQGMGYGYTF.

The chain couples TRBV4-3 to TRBJ1-5; TRBD1 is a possible D gene (6 bases). The CDR3 runs to 21 residues. Trimming removed 0 bases from V and 5 bases from J, with 29 bases in between. CDR1 and CDR2 (germline): LGHNA, YSLEER. The CDR3 is CASSQDLQGPATNRGDQPQHF. The CDR3 nucleotides read TGCGCCAGCAGCCAAGATCTTCAGGGGCCGGCAACCAACCGAGGTGATCAGCCCCAGCATTTT.

This chain links TRBV5-1 with TRBJ2-5; D is ambiguous. CDR3 length: 13 residues. The germline V and J ends were trimmed by 1 base and 1 base, with 5 bases remaining between them. The germline gives CDR1 SGHRS, CDR2 YFSETQ. Written as DNA, the CDR3 is TGCGCCAGCAGCTTGCGGAGCCAAGAGACCCAGTACTTC. Translated, it gives CASSLRSQETQYF.

The chain has TRBV7-3 and TRBJ1-1; D is undetermined. The CDR3 is 13 amino acids. The germline gives CDR1 SGHTA, CDR2 FQGTGA. V was trimmed by 1 base and J by 0 bases, leaving 3 bases between them. CDR3 bases: TGTGCCAGCAGCTTAATGGTGAACACTGAAGCTTTCTTT. Amino acids: CASSLMVNTEAFF.

The chain joins TRBV6-5 to TRBJ2-1, with 7 nucleotides matching TRBD1. The germline CDR1 and CDR2 sequences are MNHEY and SVGAGI. This CDR3 is 12 amino acids long. Trimming removed 8 bases from V and 8 bases from J; junction bases left unmatched: 6. The CDR3 nucleotides read TGTGCCAGCGGAGTAAGGGGGCATGAGCAGTTCTTC. As protein: CASGVRGHEQFF.

A single count supports this clone. The V and J genes are TRBV19 and TRBJ2-1; D is ambiguous. Trimming removed 2 bases at V and 2 bases at J, with 10 bases between. The CDR3 contains 15 residues. CDR1 LNHDA and CDR2 SQIVND come from the germline V gene (reference sequence). CDR3 loop: CASSINVRTYNEQFF. Written as DNA, the CDR3 is TGTGCCAGTAGTATAAATGTCCGGACCTACAATGAGCAGTTCTTC.

V gene TRBV5-1 combines with J gene TRBJ2-3, with a weak D call TRBD1 (5 bases). CDR1 and CDR2 (germline): SGHRS, YFSETQ. V shed 0 bases and J shed 4 bases, with 12 bases lying between them. The CDR3 is made up of 15 amino acids. Here the CDR3 reads CASSLVPGQADTQYF. CDR3 bases: TGCGCCAGCAGCTTGGTACCAGGGCAGGCAGATACGCAGTATTTT. The entire variable domain, with the rest obtained from reference TRBV5-1 and TRBJ2-3, is as follows: KAGVTQTPRYLIKTRGQQVTLSCSPISGHRSVSWYQQTPGQGLQFLFEYFSETQRNKGNFPGRFSGRQFSNSRSEMNVSTLELGDSALYLCASSLVPGQADTQYFGPGTRLTVL.

The chain recombines TRBV7-2 with TRBJ1-6; 9 bases fit TRBD1. Germline V lookup: CDR1 SGHTA, CDR2 FQGNSA. The CDR3 length is 16 residues. V lost 1 base to trimming and J lost 6 bases; unmatched junction nucleotides: 4. The CDR3 loop reads CASSLVRGQGNSPLHF. DNA of the CDR3: TGTGCCAGCAGCTTAGTGAGGGGACAGGGTAATTCACCCCTCCACTTT.

This clone was recorded once. The V gene is TRBV4-2, the J gene TRBJ2-1, with 8 nucleotides matching TRBD2. The germline V gene encodes CDR1 LGHNA and CDR2 YNFKEQ. There are 17 residues in the CDR3. The J segment lost 0 bases and the V segment lost 5 bases, leaving 9 bases of the junction unmatched. The CDR3 DNA reads TGTGCCAGCAGCGAAAGAGCGGGGGCCTACTCCTACAATGAGCAGTTCTTC. Protein sequence: CASSERAGAYSYNEQFF.

This clone was seen only a few times. V is TRBV6-1 and J is TRBJ1-5; D gene ambiguous. V lost 2 bases and J lost 1, with 9 bases in between. This CDR3 spans 15 amino acids. Germline CDR1 reads MNHNS; CDR2 reads SASEGT. CDR3 in amino acids: CASSEQPRSNQPQHF. CDR3 DNA sequence: TGTGCCAGCAGTGAACAACCCCGGAGCAATCAGCCCCAGCATTTT.

The chain joins TRBV19 to TRBJ1-5; no definite D call. The CDR3 length is 13 residues. CDR1 LNHDA and CDR2 SQIVND come from the germline V gene (reference sequence). Trimming left V 3 bases short and J 6 bases short, with 9 bases between. CDR3 amino acids: CASSIPEAQPQHF. As DNA, the CDR3 is TGTGCCAGTAGTATTCCCGAGGCTCAGCCCCAGCATTTT.

This clone was seen just once. CDR3 bases: TGCGCCAGCAGTGAGTTCCGTCAGCAGGTCAATCAGCCCCAGCATTTT. Amino acids: CASSEFRQQVNQPQHF. This rearrangement joins TRBV10-1 to TRBJ1-5; D remains unclear. V lost 1 base and J lost 3, with 13 bases in between. The CDR3 length is 16 residues. In germline, CDR1 is WNHNN, CDR2 SYGVQD (reference sequence).

The chain combines TRBV6-5 with TRBJ2-1; 8 nucleotides agree with TRBD1. The trim removed 8 bases at V and 3 bases at J, leaving 6 bases unmatched. This CDR3 has 14 amino acids. Germline V gene sequence: CDR1 MNHEY, CDR2 SVGAGI. CDR3 sequence: CASELGQGYNEQFF. The CDR3 bases are TGTGCCAGCGAATTAGGACAGGGCTACAATGAGCAGTTCTTC.

This CDR3 reads CASSRGPNSYNEQFF. CDR3 bases: TGCGCCAGCAGCCGGGGACCGAACTCCTACAATGAGCAGTTCTTC. This chain uses TRBV10-1 with TRBJ2-1; D is perhaps TRBD1 or TRBD2 (5 bases each). Deletions cut 6 bases from V and 0 bases from J, with 12 bases between. CDR1 WNHNN and CDR2 SYGVQD come from the germline V gene (reference sequence). This CDR3 has 15 residues.

V usage is TRBV5-8 and J usage is TRBJ2-6; tentatively, D is TRBD1 or TRBD2 (6 bases each). This CDR3 region has 17 residues. Trimming removed 3 bases from V and 3 bases from J, with 16 bases in between. CDR1 and CDR2 (germline): SGHTS, YDEGEE. The CDR3 bases are TGTGCCAGCAGCTCCGGGACGGGGGCCAGTGGGGCCAACGTCCTGACTTTC. It is translated as CASSSGTGASGANVLTF. Variable domain in full (rest from reference TRBV5-8 and TRBJ2-6): EAGVTQSPTHLIKTRGQQATLRCSPISGHTSVYWYQQALGLGLQFLLWYDEGEERNRGNFPPRFSGRQFPNYSSELNVNALELEDSALYLCASSSGTGASGANVLTFGAGSRLTVL.

V usage is TRBV2 and J usage is TRBJ1-2; D may be TRBD1 (5 bases). V lost 6 bases and J lost 8, with 13 bases in between. CDR3 length equals 12 residues. Germline V lookup: CDR1 SNHLY, CDR2 FYNNEI. CDR3 sequence reads: CASSGRDRGYTF. The CDR3 nucleotides read TGTGCCAGCAGCGGACGGGACCGAGGCTACACCTTC.

V and J are TRBV5-1 and TRBJ2-1; 15 bases fit TRBD2. The CDR3 loop spans 19 amino acids. The germline V gene has CDR1 SGHRS and CDR2 YFSETQ. After removal of 4 bases from V and 5 bases from J, the junction contained 13 bases not matched to a gene. In DNA, the CDR3 is TGCGCCAGCAGCCTCAACCCGGGACTAGCGGGAGGTGGGAACAATGAGCAGTTCTTC. Protein sequence: CASSLNPGLAGGGNNEQFF.

The chain employs TRBV9 and TRBJ2-2, with TRBD2 matching 10 bases. The CDR3 covers 18 residues. The germline gives CDR1 SGDLS, CDR2 YYNGEE. Trimming removed 0 bases from V and 6 bases from J; junction bases left unmatched: 11. CDR3 amino acids: CASSVATGGTSVAGELFF. CDR3 bases: TGTGCCAGCAGCGTAGCTACAGGGGGGACTAGCGTGGCCGGGGAGCTGTTTTTT.